These 15 T cell receptor beta chains came from one sample sequenced in a study of technical replicates of blood from a handful of donors (dated by TCRdb to about 2017). Library preparation was by the immunoSEQ multiplex PCR assay. What TCRdb holds here is the immuneACCESS table cut down to in-frame rearrangements. Part of the clones is not present; checked against another copy, under half of the missing clones reflect an unresolved V gene, and the others are unexplained. Here the sample has 55,000 to 60,000 clones; 93% occur a single time. The ten largest clonotypes hold less than 4.5% of the sample. Sequencing used PBMCs. The origin of the receptors is a human donor in good health. Some clones in this sample may be carry-over from other donors' samples.

This chain connects TRBV4-3 to TRBJ2-2; TRBD2 agrees at 10 bases. J was trimmed by 2 bases and V by 4 bases; bases with no gene match: 7. Germline V gives CDR1 LGHNA, CDR2 YSLEER. This CDR3 is 17 amino acids long. The DNA for the CDR3 is TGCGCCAGCAGCCGAGGTAGCGGGAGGAGAAACACCGGGGAGCTGTTTTTT. This encodes CASSRGSGRRNTGELFF.

The gene calls are TRBV7-2 and TRBJ2-7; a weak D match, TRBD2 (5 bases). The germline V gene has CDR1 SGHTA and CDR2 FQGNSA. V dropped 0 bases and J dropped 5 bases, with 8 bases sitting between them. This CDR3 is 13 amino acids long. The chain's CDR3 is CASSLATGNEQYF. CDR3 nucleotide sequence: TGTGCCAGCAGCTTAGCTACGGGGAACGAGCAGTACTTC.

The sample holds a few counts of this clone. The chain combines TRBV5-6 with TRBJ2-1; no clear D. The V gene lost 3 bases and the J gene lost 0 bases, with 13 bases spanning the gap. Germline V CDR1 and CDR2: SGHDT, YYEEEE. CDR3 length equals 16 residues. CDR3 nucleotide sequence: TGTGCCAGCAGCTCCCCCTACTCGAGCTCCTACAATGAGCAGTTCTTC. Protein product: CASSSPYSSSYNEQFF.

J is TRBJ1-2 and V is TRBV7-9, with 9 positions matching TRBD1. Trimming removed 6 bases from V and 5 bases from J; junction bases left unmatched: 4. Germline-derived CDR1 and CDR2 are SEHNR and FQNEAQ (reference sequence). CDR3 length: 13 residues. The CDR3 sequence: CASSDRGVYGYTF. The CDR3 coding sequence is TGTGCCAGCAGTGACAGGGGGGTGTATGGCTACACCTTC.

This clone was recorded once. This chain connects TRBV19 to TRBJ2-2; 7 bases map to TRBD2. After removal of 7 bases from V and 5 bases from J, the junction contained 7 bases not matched to a gene. CDR3 length equals 14 residues. Germline V gene data show CDR1 as LNHDA and CDR2 as SQIVND (reference sequence). The CDR3 DNA sequence: TGTGCCAGTAACCCTAGCGGCCCAACCGGGGAGCTGTTTTTT. Protein product: CASNPSGPTGELFF.

The genes are TRBV2 and TRBJ1-1; the match to TRBD1 covers 7 bases. The J segment lost 4 bases and the V segment lost 4 bases, leaving 3 bases of the junction unmatched. Germline CDR1 is SNHLY and CDR2 is FYNNEI. The CDR3 covers 13 residues. The CDR3 is CASSVQGSTEAFF. The CDR3 DNA follows: TGTGCCAGCAGTGTACAGGGGTCCACTGAAGCTTTCTTT.

CDR3 protein: CASSPRTSGGQETQYF. The CDR3 DNA is TGCGCCAGCAGCCCCCGGACTAGCGGGGGCCAAGAGACCCAGTACTTC. The gene calls are TRBV4-1 and TRBJ2-5; 13 bases are a match to TRBD2. Looked up from germline, CDR1 is MGHRA and CDR2 is YSYEKL. CDR3 size: 16 residues. The trim removed 4 bases at V and 1 base at J, leaving 3 bases unmatched.

The rearrangement links TRBV9 to TRBJ2-5; 8 nucleotides align to TRBD2. CDR3 length: 16 amino acids. The J segment lost 3 bases and the V segment lost 0 bases, leaving 7 bases of the junction unmatched. Germline CDR1 reads SGDLS; CDR2 reads YYNGEE. CDR3 DNA sequence: TGTGCCAGCAGCGTAGGGGCTAGCGGGCTAAAAGAGACCCAGTACTTC. It translates to CASSVGASGLKETQYF.

The rearrangement uses TRBV4-3 and TRBJ2-7, with 14 nucleotides matching TRBD2. Germline V CDR1 and CDR2: LGHNA, YSLEER. Trimming took 3 bases from V and 4 from J; bases not matched to a gene: 5. CDR3 length: 16 amino acids. The CDR3 spells CASSHDRLAGGYEQYF. Written as DNA, the CDR3 is TGCGCCAGCAGCCATGATAGACTAGCGGGAGGGTACGAGCAGTACTTC.

CDR3 protein: CASSFQGLHTGELFF. The CDR3 DNA sequence: TGCGCCAGCAGCTTTCAGGGACTACACACCGGGGAGCTGTTTTTT. The V call is TRBV5-1, the J call TRBJ2-2; 7 nucleotides align to TRBD2. After removal of 2 bases from V and 3 bases from J, the junction contained 4 bases not matched to a gene. The CDR3 is 15 residues long. The V gene's germline CDR1 is SGHRS and CDR2 YFSETQ.

The rearrangement uses TRBV7-6 and TRBJ2-5, with D perhaps matching TRBD1 (5 bases). CDR1 is SGHVS and CDR2 is FNYEAQ in the germline V gene. The CDR3 is 15 amino acids. Trimming took off 3 bases at V and 4 bases at J, with 15 bases between the two ends. DNA for the CDR3: TGTGCCAGCAGCTTGGAACTCGCAGGGATAGAGACCCAGTACTTC. Protein product: CASSLELAGIETQYF.

V gene TRBV11-2 combines with J gene TRBJ2-5; D might be TRBD1 (6 bases). Germline V gene sequence: CDR1 SGHAT, CDR2 FQNNGV. Between the trimmed V and J ends, which lost 6 bases and 1 base, there was a span of 15 bases. The CDR3 spans 15 residues. The CDR3 protein is CASRENIRGQETQYF. In DNA form, the CDR3 reads TGTGCCAGCAGAGAAAATATCAGGGGCCAAGAGACCCAGTACTTC.

CDR3 DNA: TGTGCGAGCGGAGAGGGATACTACTCCTACGAGCAGTACTTC. Its protein is CASGEGYYSYEQYF. V is TRBV6-1 and J is TRBJ2-7; maybe TRBD2 (5 bases). From germline, CDR1 is MNHNS and CDR2 SASEGT. The CDR3 has 14 amino acids.

This rearrangement joins TRBV4-3 to TRBJ1-5; D remains ambiguous. Germline CDR1 and CDR2: LGHNA and YSLEER. With 0 bases removed from V and 2 bases from J, the gap between germline ends came to 8 bases. The CDR3 totals 15 residues. The CDR3 DNA is TGCGCCAGCAGCCAAGATTTCCAGGGCAATCAGCCCCAGCATTTT. Translating it yields CASSQDFQGNQPQHF.

This clone was found once. The chain carries TRBV4-1 and TRBJ1-3; TRBD1 agrees at 9 bases. This CDR3 comprises 17 residues. V lost 1 base and J lost 2; bases outside the gene matches: 6. CDR1 is MGHRA, CDR2 YSYEKL, per germline. The CDR3 protein is CASSQVGDRDPGNTIYF. CDR3 DNA sequence: TGCGCCAGCAGCCAAGTGGGGGACAGGGATCCTGGAAACACCATATATTTT.